This record concerns one T cell receptor beta chain sequence. In the original analysis: Nucleated cell counts were estimated from reference gene primer amplification. Sequencing was performed with immunoSEQ multiplex PCR; in TCRdb, only in-frame clones are kept and a portion is missing. The V and J calls and clone size were taken over from that table, and D and trimming were inferred from the DNA. This repertoire shows roughly 80,000 clones, more than 75% found once; its top ten account for roughly 22%. Germline assignment: CDR1 SGHAT and CDR2 FQNNGV. Between the trimmed V and J ends, which lost 3 bases and 2 bases, there was a span of 17 bases. CDR3 length: 16 residues. The entry originates in a study of blood T cell repertoires in COVID-19.

Sample: peripheral blood. The rearrangement joins TRBV11-2 to TRBJ2-7, with TRBD2 as a possible D gene (7 bases). The TCR sequence derives from a human donor in a cohort sampled during active COVID-19. The CDR3 DNA is TGTGCCAGCAGCTTGGCGTGGGGGGGGCCCACCTACGAGCAGTACTTC. This translates into CASSLAWGGPTYEQYF.